The clone carrying this T cell receptor beta chain came up a few times. Sequencing of TCR beta was performed on blood CD8+ and CD4+ T cells. The sample belongs to a study of CD8 T cells in Susac syndrome. J gave up 4 bases and V 7 bases, and 8 bases lay outside the gene matches. In germline, CDR1 is MNHNS, CDR2 SASEGT. The CDR3 consists of 15 residues. RNA amounts of roughly 0.5 to 1 ug underwent reverse transcription with random hexamers. TCRdb reprocessed the immunoSEQ multiplex PCR reads with MiXCR, giving one entry per CDR3 protein. The data contain 150,000 or so distinct CDR3 sequences, approximately 95% of them singletons.

Sequenced sample: CD4+ T cells from PBMCs. The chain couples TRBV6-1 to TRBJ1-5; 9 nucleotides match TRBD1. The TCR was taken from a human donor with Susac syndrome. CDR3 protein: CASTFTGGGNQPQHF. DNA for the CDR3: TGTGCCAGCACCTTTACAGGGGGCGGAAATCAGCCCCAGCATTTT.